Each of the 20 T cell receptor beta chains below was sequenced from the same sample in a study of immune cell composition in non-small cell lung cancer. Normal lung was taken at the farthest possible site, at least 3 cm from tumour. Sequencing was performed with immunoSEQ multiplex PCR; in TCRdb, only in-frame clones are kept and a portion is missing. The sample records under 450 clones, 65% to 75% being singletons. Input material: non-adjacent lung tissue. The receptors stem from a human donor with non-small cell lung cancer.

This chain joins TRBV6-5 and TRBJ2-5; 7 positions match TRBD1. Germline V gene lookup returns CDR1 MNHEY and CDR2 SVGAGI. The CDR3 is 14 residues long. V trimming: 6 bases; J trimming: 1 base; junction bases outside the gene matches: 5. CDR3 region: CASSRQGFQETQYF. Written as DNA, the CDR3 is TGTGCCAGCAGCCGACAGGGATTCCAAGAGACCCAGTACTTC.

J is TRBJ1-6 and V is TRBV28; 7 nucleotides line up with TRBD1. CDR3 length equals 16 residues. Trimming removed 1 base from V and 6 bases from J; junction bases left unmatched: 6. Germline V lookup: CDR1 MDHEN, CDR2 SYDVKM. The CDR3 DNA follows: TGTGCCAGCAGTTTATCCCCGGGACAGTTTAATTCACCCCTCCACTTT. Encoded protein: CASSLSPGQFNSPLHF.

The genes are TRBV7-6 and TRBJ2-7, with unresolved D. There are 11 residues in the CDR3. Trimming cost V 2 bases and J 7 bases, with 6 bases left between them. From germline, CDR1 is SGHVS and CDR2 FNYEAQ. In nucleotides, the CDR3 is TGTGCCAGCAGCTTACGGCGGGAGCAGTACTTC. Protein sequence: CASSLRREQYF.

The V call is TRBV9, the J call TRBJ2-6; TRBD1 agrees at 10 bases. Per germline, CDR1 SGDLS and CDR2 YYNGEE. This CDR3 spans 19 amino acids. The trim removed 4 bases at V and 1 base at J, leaving 11 bases unmatched. The CDR3 sequence is CASSLRQGAKVSGANVLTF. CDR3 nucleotide sequence: TGTGCCAGCAGCCTTCGACAGGGGGCGAAAGTGTCTGGGGCCAACGTCCTGACTTTC.

V is TRBV5-1 and J is TRBJ1-2; perhaps TRBD1 as D (5 bases). The CDR3 runs to 15 residues. V was shortened by 1 base and J by 7 bases, with 17 bases between the two germline ends. CDR1 is SGHRS and CDR2 is YFSETQ in the germline V gene. CDR3 DNA: TGCGCCAGCAGCTTGAGCCAGGGTCCCCAGGGTGGCTACACCTTC. This gives the protein CASSLSQGPQGGYTF.

DNA of the CDR3: TGTGCCACTACCGGGACAGGGACCTACGAGCAGTACTTC. Amino acid sequence: CATTGTGTYEQYF. The V call is TRBV19, the J call TRBJ2-7; TRBD1 aligns across 9 bases. With 10 bases clipped from V and 2 bases from J, the junction kept 6 bases outside the gene matches. CDR3 length: 13 residues. CDR1 LNHDA and CDR2 SQIVND come from the germline V gene (reference sequence). Together with reference TRBV19 and TRBJ2-7, the CDR3 gives the full variable domain: DGGITQSPKYLFRKEGQNVTLSCEQNLNHDAMYWYRQDPGQGLRLIYYSQIVNDFQKGDIAEGYSVSREKKESFPLTVTSAQKNPTAFYLCATTGTGTYEQYFGPGTRLTVT.

The rearrangement joins TRBV5-6 to TRBJ2-1; D uncertain. The CDR3 spans 12 residues. Germline loops: CDR1 SGHDT, CDR2 YYEEEE. The V end was cut by 4 bases, the J end by 4 bases, with 6 bases between. The CDR3 loop is CASSQWYNEQFF. The CDR3 nucleotides read TGTGCCAGCAGCCAGTGGTACAATGAGCAGTTCTTC.

The chain joins TRBV5-5 to TRBJ2-7; D not resolved. Germline V lookup: CDR1 SGHKS, CDR2 YYEKEE (reference sequence). Trimming pared 3 bases from V and 0 bases from J, leaving 10 bases between. The CDR3 is 14 residues long. CDR3 DNA sequence: TGTGCCAGCAGCTCCTCAGTAAACTCCTACGAGCAGTACTTC. It codes for CASSSSVNSYEQYF. Full variable domain (rest looked up from reference TRBV5-5 and TRBJ2-7): DAGVTQSPTHLIKTRGQQVTLRCSPISGHKSVSWYQQVLGQGPQFIFQYYEKEERGRGNFPDRFSARQFPNYSSELNVNALLLGDSALYLCASSSSVNSYEQYFGPGTRLTVT.

The chain joins TRBV6-6 to TRBJ1-2; the match to TRBD1 covers 8 bases. The CDR3 totals 13 residues. J gave up 5 bases and V 5 bases, and 4 bases lay outside the gene matches. Germline assignment: CDR1 MNHNY and CDR2 SVGAGI (reference sequence). The CDR3 reads CASSPGGGYGYTF. The CDR3 DNA reads as TGTGCCAGCAGTCCAGGGGGCGGATATGGCTACACCTTC.

V gene TRBV7-6 combines with J gene TRBJ2-1, with D maybe TRBD2 (6 bases). The V end was cut by 5 bases, the J end by 1 base, with 6 bases between. CDR1 is SGHVS, CDR2 FNYEAQ, per germline. This CDR3 region has 13 residues. In nucleotides, the CDR3 is TGTGCCAGCAGCGGGGGGTCCTACAATGAGCAGTTCTTC. Its protein is CASSGGSYNEQFF.

The chain employs TRBV19 and TRBJ1-1, with D hard to call. This CDR3 region has 11 residues. Germline values: CDR1 LNHDA, CDR2 SQIVND (reference sequence). V was cut by 8 bases and J by 0 bases, with 4 bases left in between. The CDR3 is CASAMNTEAFF. The CDR3 DNA is TGTGCCAGTGCGATGAACACTGAAGCTTTCTTT.

The chain has TRBV28 and TRBJ2-1, with 8 bases aligning to TRBD2. The CDR3 extends over 19 amino acids. Germline V CDR1 and CDR2: MDHEN, SYDVKM. V was clipped by 1 base and J by 4 bases; unmatched bases: 15. The CDR3 loop is CASSLLGRGAGARYNEQFF. The CDR3 nucleotides are TGTGCCAGCAGTTTATTAGGGAGGGGAGCGGGAGCTCGGTACAATGAGCAGTTCTTC.

The J gene is TRBJ2-1, the V gene TRBV28; 9 nucleotides align to TRBD1. Trimming removed 6 bases from V and 2 bases from J; junction bases left unmatched: 5. The CDR3 contains 15 residues. Germline-derived CDR1 and CDR2 are MDHEN and SYDVKM. CDR3 coding DNA: TGTGCCAGCAGCCCGGGACAGGGTCCCTACAATGAGCAGTTCTTC. It yields the protein CASSPGQGPYNEQFF.

The chain combines TRBV7-2 with TRBJ2-5; D perhaps matches TRBD1 (6 bases). The germline gives CDR1 SGHTA, CDR2 FQGNSA. Trimming pared 7 bases from V and 5 bases from J, leaving 14 bases between. The CDR3 has 13 residues. For the CDR3, the DNA is TGTGCCAGCACCAAGGGGGTAAGGGAGACCCAGTACTTC. Protein sequence: CASTKGVRETQYF.

This clone was observed a few times. V usage is TRBV2 and J usage is TRBJ2-7, with a weak D call TRBD1 (6 bases). Trimming removed 4 bases at V and 1 base at J, with 17 bases between. This CDR3 comprises 16 residues. Germline lookup yields CDR1 SNHLY and CDR2 FYNNEI. The CDR3 DNA sequence: TGTGCCAGCAGTGGGCGACAGGCCTCGCCTTCCTACGAGCAGTACTTC. Encoded protein: CASSGRQASPSYEQYF. The whole variable domain, filled in from reference TRBV2 and TRBJ2-7, reads EPEVTQTPSHQVTQMGQEVILRCVPISNHLYFYWYRQILGQKVEFLVSFYNNEISEKSEIFDDQFSVERPDGSNFTLKIRSTKLEDSAMYFCASSGRQASPSYEQYFGPGTRLTVT.

The chain joins TRBV5-5 to TRBJ2-7; TRBD2 might be the D (6 bases). This CDR3 comprises 16 residues. V lost 0 bases, J lost 2 bases, and 15 bases lay in between. Germline CDR1 is SGHKS and CDR2 is YYEKEE (reference sequence). CDR3 loop: CASSLGSGRGTYEQYF. DNA for the CDR3: TGTGCCAGCAGCTTGGGGTCGGGACGGGGGACCTACGAGCAGTACTTC.

The gene calls are TRBV7-9 and TRBJ2-1, with 10 positions matching TRBD1. Germline CDR1 reads SEHNR; CDR2 reads FQNEAQ (reference sequence). This CDR3 is 15 amino acids long. V lost 0 bases, J lost 7 bases, and 3 bases stayed unmatched. The CDR3 DNA reads TGTGCCAGCAGCTTAGCGGGGACAGGGGTTAATGAGCAGTTCTTC. Its translation: CASSLAGTGVNEQFF.

The chain joins TRBV30 to TRBJ1-1, with D hard to call. Germline CDR1 is GTSNPN and CDR2 is SVGIG (reference sequence). CDR3 length: 13 residues. Trimming removed 1 base at V and 10 bases at J, with 16 bases between. Written as DNA, the CDR3 is TGTGCCTGGAGTGCCTCCACGTCACTCCTAGCTTTCTTT. This gives the protein CAWSASTSLLAFF.

This chain links TRBV9 with TRBJ2-7, with 8 bases aligning to TRBD2. This CDR3 has 14 amino acids. Germline V gives CDR1 SGDLS, CDR2 YYNGEE. V lost 6 bases and J lost 4; bases outside the gene matches: 9. As DNA, the CDR3 is TGTGCCAGCAACCCCTCCGGGACTAGATACGAGCAGTACTTC. This sequence encodes CASNPSGTRYEQYF.

The chain carries TRBV14 and TRBJ2-3, with D tentatively TRBD2 (6 bases). CDR3 size: 14 residues. Germline lookup yields CDR1 SGHDN and CDR2 FVKESK. V was trimmed by 9 bases and J by 6 bases, leaving 19 bases between them. Here the CDR3 reads CASSRDGSWDTQYF. The CDR3 coding sequence is TGTGCCAGTTCCCGGGACGGGAGTTGGGATACGCAGTATTTT.